The next 11 T cell receptor beta chains were all read from a single sample in a study of cytomegalovirus exposure and HLA in healthy donors. Researchers ran the PCR with 60 Vbeta and 13 Jbeta primers. Measured with immunoSEQ multiplex PCR; TCRdb has only the in-frame clones, and not every one. Here the sample spans 150,000 to 200,000 clones, around 79% being singletons. The sequencing sample was made of PBMCs. The receptors shown here come from a man aged 50 to 60 in good health and CMV-seropositive.

This clone showed up just once. This chain connects TRBV13 to TRBJ1-4; weak D call: TRBD1 (6 bases). Germline CDR1 reads PRHDT; CDR2 reads FYEKMQ (reference sequence). The ends were cut back, 3 bases at V and 7 bases at J, with 15 bases in the middle. CDR3 length: 15 residues. The CDR3 bases are TGTGCCAGCAGCTTTGCGGCAGGGACATTTGAAAAACTGTTTTTT. Its translation: CASSFAAGTFEKLFF.

The CDR3 here is CASKGDTYNSPLHF. CDR3 nucleotide sequence: TGTGCCAGCAAGGGAGACACCTATAATTCACCCCTCCACTTT. V and J are TRBV27 and TRBJ1-6; unclear D gene. V lost 7 bases and J 2 bases, leaving 9 bases between the germline ends. CDR1 is MNHEY and CDR2 is SMNVEV in the germline V gene (reference sequence). This CDR3 has 14 amino acids.

The chain recombines TRBV7-2 with TRBJ2-7; 8 nucleotides align to TRBD1. The CDR3 spans 15 residues. V shed 5 bases and J 5 bases; nucleotides not matched to a gene: 11. The germline V gene encodes CDR1 SGHTA and CDR2 FQGNSA. CDR3 residues: CASSPQGDRRDEQYF. The CDR3 nucleotides read TGTGCCAGCAGCCCCCAGGGGGACAGGCGAGACGAGCAGTACTTC. Using reference TRBV7-2 and TRBJ2-7 for the parts outside the CDR3, the full variable domain is GAGVSQSPSNKVTEKGKDVELRCDPISGHTALYWYRQSLGQGLEFLIYFQGNSAPDKSGLPSDRFSAERTGGSVSTLTIQRTQQEDSAVYLCASSPQGDRRDEQYFGPGTRLTVT.

This chain links TRBV4-2 with TRBJ1-2, with 7 nucleotides matching TRBD1. The CDR3 totals 16 residues. The germline V gene encodes CDR1 LGHNA and CDR2 YNFKEQ. V lost 0 bases to trimming and J lost 4 bases; unmatched junction nucleotides: 8. CDR3 DNA sequence: TGTGCCAGCAGCCAAGATCGGACAGGTCCCCTCTATGGCTACACCTTC. Amino acid sequence: CASSQDRTGPLYGYTF.

This clone was detected only a few times. The chain is built from TRBV28 and TRBJ1-2; D unresolved. Trimming took off 7 bases at V and 3 bases at J, with 12 bases between the two ends. The CDR3 sequence is 13 residues long. The germline V gene encodes CDR1 MDHEN and CDR2 SYDVKM. This CDR3 is CASTGRPDYGYTF. For the CDR3, the DNA is TGTGCCAGCACAGGCAGGCCTGACTATGGCTACACCTTC.

The chain carries TRBV6-4 and TRBJ2-1; 9 bases are a match to TRBD2. The CDR3 is 18 amino acids. Trimming cost V 0 bases and J 0 bases; bases outside gene matches: 6. The germline V gene encodes CDR1 MRHNA and CDR2 SNTAGT. CDR3 coding DNA: TGTGCCAGCAGTGACTCGTCGAGCGGGGGGCGCTCCTACAATGAGCAGTTCTTC. Its translation is CASSDSSSGGRSYNEQFF.

This clone has a handful of counts. This chain links TRBV6-5 with TRBJ2-5; 9 nucleotides line up with TRBD1. Per the germline V gene, CDR1 is MNHEY and CDR2 is SVGAGI. The ends lost 6 bases at V and 0 bases at J; junction bases unmatched: 5. The CDR3 is made up of 15 amino acids. The CDR3 nucleotides read TGTGCCAGCAGACGACAGGGGGGCGACCAAGAGACCCAGTACTTC. Its translation: CASRRQGGDQETQYF.

CDR3 coding DNA: TGTGCCAGCAGCTTGGGACAGGGGGGCTGCGAGCAGTACTTC. This sequence encodes CASSLGQGGCEQYF. This chain joins TRBV5-6 and TRBJ2-7, with 9 positions matching TRBD1. J gave up 6 bases and V 0 bases, and 4 bases lay outside the gene matches. The CDR3 contains 14 residues. CDR1 and CDR2 from the germline V gene are SGHDT and YYEEEE.

The chain combines TRBV28 with TRBJ2-7; 9 nucleotides match TRBD2. V was pared by 5 bases and J by 3 bases, with 17 bases of the junction left unmatched. The germline CDR1 and CDR2 sequences are MDHEN and SYDVKM. This CDR3 contains 18 residues. DNA for the CDR3: TGTGCCAGCAGTCCCCTTGCTAGCGGGGCCTCCTCAGGCTACGAGCAGTACGTC. Translated, it gives CASSPLASGASSGYEQYV.

The chain uses TRBV7-8 and TRBJ2-6; TRBD1 might be the D (6 bases). The germline V and J ends were trimmed by 0 bases and 0 bases, with 12 bases remaining between them. Germline CDR1 is SGHVS and CDR2 is FQNEAQ. This CDR3 has 18 amino acids. CDR3 sequence reads: CASSLADRQYSGANVLTF. The CDR3 DNA sequence: TGTGCCAGCAGCTTAGCGGACAGACAATACTCTGGGGCCAACGTCCTGACTTTC.

This rearrangement joins TRBV5-6 to TRBJ2-3, with D unresolved. The CDR3 contains 13 residues. CDR1 and CDR2 (germline): SGHDT, YYEEEE. The V end lost 3 bases, the J end lost 2 bases, and 7 bases lay between the germline ends. This CDR3 reads CASSYKPTDTQYF. CDR3 coding DNA: TGTGCCAGCAGCTACAAACCCACAGATACGCAGTATTTT. Complete variable domain (other parts from reference TRBV5-6 and TRBJ2-3): DAGVTQSPTHLIKTRGQQVTLRCSPKSGHDTVSWYQQALGQGPQFIFQYYEEEERQRGNFPDRFSGHQFPNYSSELNVNALLLGDSALYLCASSYKPTDTQYFGPGTRLTVL.